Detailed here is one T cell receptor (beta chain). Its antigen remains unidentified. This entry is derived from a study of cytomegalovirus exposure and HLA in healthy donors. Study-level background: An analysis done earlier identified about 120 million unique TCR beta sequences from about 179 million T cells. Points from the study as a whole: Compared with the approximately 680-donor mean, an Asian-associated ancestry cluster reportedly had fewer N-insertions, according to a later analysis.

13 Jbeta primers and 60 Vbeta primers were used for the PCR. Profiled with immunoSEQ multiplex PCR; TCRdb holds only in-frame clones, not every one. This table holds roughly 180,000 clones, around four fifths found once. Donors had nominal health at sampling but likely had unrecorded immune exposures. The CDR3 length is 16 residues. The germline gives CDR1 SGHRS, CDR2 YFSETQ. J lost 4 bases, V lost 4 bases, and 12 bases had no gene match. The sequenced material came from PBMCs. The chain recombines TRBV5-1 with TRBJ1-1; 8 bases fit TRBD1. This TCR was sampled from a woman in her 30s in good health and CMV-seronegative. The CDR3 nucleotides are TGCGCCAGCAGCCCTCGCTTCGGACAGGGTGGCACTGAAGCTTTCTTT. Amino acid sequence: CASSPRFGQGGTEAFF.